This TCR beta chain was identified during a study of blood T cell repertoires in COVID-19. For the study at large: Italy, Spain and the United States were the sources of the convalescent and acute COVID-19 samples. Sources were T cells, B-cell-depleted T cells, or PBMCs; the material itself was cDNA or gDNA.

The germline CDR1 and CDR2 sequences are SGHTA and FQGTGA. The CDR3 runs 16 residues. Losses at the gene ends were 5 bases for V and 2 bases for J; bases not matched to a gene: 5. Original data processing: From reference gene primer amplification, estimates of nucleated cell counts were derived. The table came from immunoSEQ multiplex PCR; TCRdb's copy has only in-frame clones and leaves some out. V, J and clone size derive from that table, while D and trimming were established from the DNA sequence. The data show over 250,000 clones, 89% seen once. What was sequenced was peripheral blood. The genes are TRBV7-3 and TRBJ2-3, with 12 bases identical to TRBD2. The receptor's source is a man aged 50 or older with acute or convalescent COVID-19. CDR3 in DNA: TGTGCCAGCAGCGCTAGCGGGGGGGCGCCCACAGATACGCAGTATTTT. Translating gives CASSASGGAPTDTQYF.